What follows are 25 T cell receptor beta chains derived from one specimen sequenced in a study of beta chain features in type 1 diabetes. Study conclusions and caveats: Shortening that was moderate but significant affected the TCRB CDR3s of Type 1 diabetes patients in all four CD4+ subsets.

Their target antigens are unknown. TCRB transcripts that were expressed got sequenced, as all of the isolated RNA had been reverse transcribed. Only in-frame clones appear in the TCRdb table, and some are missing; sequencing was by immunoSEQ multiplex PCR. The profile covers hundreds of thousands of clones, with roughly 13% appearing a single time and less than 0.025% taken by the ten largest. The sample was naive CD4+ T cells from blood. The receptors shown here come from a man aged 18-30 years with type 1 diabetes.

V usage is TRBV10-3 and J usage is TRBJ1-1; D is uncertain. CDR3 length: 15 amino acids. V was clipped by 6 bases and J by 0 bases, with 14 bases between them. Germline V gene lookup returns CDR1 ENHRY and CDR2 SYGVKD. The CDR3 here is CAIRPHTSLNTEAFF. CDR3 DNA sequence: TGTGCCATCAGGCCACACACCAGTCTGAACACTGAAGCTTTCTTT.

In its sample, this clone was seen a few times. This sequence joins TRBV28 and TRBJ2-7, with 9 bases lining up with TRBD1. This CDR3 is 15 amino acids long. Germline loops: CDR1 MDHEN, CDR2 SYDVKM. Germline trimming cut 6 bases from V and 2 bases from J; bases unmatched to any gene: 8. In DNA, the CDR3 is TGTGCCAGCAGCCCCGGACAGGGGCCTACCTACGAGCAGTACTTC. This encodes CASSPGQGPTYEQYF.

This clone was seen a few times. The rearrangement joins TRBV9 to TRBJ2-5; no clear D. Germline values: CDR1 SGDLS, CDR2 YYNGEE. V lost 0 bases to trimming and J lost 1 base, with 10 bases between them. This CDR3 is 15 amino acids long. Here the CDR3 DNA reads TGTGCCAGCAGCGTAGAGGCGGTCTCCCAAGAGACCCAGTACTTC. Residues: CASSVEAVSQETQYF. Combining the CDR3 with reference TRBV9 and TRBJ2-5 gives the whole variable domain DSGVTQTPKHLITATGQRVTLRCSPRSGDLSVYWYQQSLDQGLQFLIQYYNGEERAKGNILERFSAQQFPDLHSELNLSSLELGDSALYFCASSVEAVSQETQYFGPGTRLLVL.

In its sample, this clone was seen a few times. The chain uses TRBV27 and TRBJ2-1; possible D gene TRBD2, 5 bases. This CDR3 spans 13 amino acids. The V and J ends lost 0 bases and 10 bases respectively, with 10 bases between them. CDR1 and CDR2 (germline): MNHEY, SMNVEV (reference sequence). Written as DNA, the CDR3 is TGTGCCAGCAGTTTATCCAGGCAGCGGGAGCAGTTCTTC. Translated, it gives CASSLSRQREQFF.

The CDR3 DNA is TGTGCCAGCGCCCTCGGCATAGAAGAGACCCAGTACTTC. Protein sequence: CASALGIEETQYF. The rearrangement joins TRBV18 to TRBJ2-5; D not resolved. V was cut by 8 bases and J by 3 bases, with 13 bases left in between. The CDR3 runs 13 residues. Germline CDR1 KGHSH, CDR2 LQKENI. Full variable domain (outside the CDR3, taken from reference TRBV18 and TRBJ2-5): NAGVMQNPRHLVRRRGQEARLRCSPMKGHSHVYWYRQLPEEGLKFMVYLQKENIIDESGMPKERFSAEFPKEGPSILRIQQVVRGDSAAYFCASALGIEETQYFGPGTRLLVL.

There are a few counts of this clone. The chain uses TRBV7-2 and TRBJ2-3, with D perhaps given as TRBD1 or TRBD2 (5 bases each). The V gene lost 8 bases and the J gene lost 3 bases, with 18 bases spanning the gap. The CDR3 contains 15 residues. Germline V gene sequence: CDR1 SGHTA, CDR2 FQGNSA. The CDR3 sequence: CASCGLGVSTDTQYF. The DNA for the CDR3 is TGTGCCAGCTGCGGTCTGGGGGTTAGTACAGATACGCAGTATTTT.

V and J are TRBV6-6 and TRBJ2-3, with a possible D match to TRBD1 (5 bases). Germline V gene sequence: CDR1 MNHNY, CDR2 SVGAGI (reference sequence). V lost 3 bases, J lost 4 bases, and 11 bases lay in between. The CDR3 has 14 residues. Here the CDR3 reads CASSYFQGPDTQYF. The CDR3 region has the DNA TGTGCCAGCAGTTATTTCCAGGGTCCAGATACGCAGTATTTT.

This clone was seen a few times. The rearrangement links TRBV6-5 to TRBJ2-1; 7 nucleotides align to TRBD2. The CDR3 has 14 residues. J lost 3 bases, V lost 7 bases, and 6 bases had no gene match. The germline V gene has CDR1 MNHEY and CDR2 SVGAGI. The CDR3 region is CASTLAGVYNEQFF. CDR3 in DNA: TGTGCCAGCACCCTCGCGGGGGTCTACAATGAGCAGTTCTTC.

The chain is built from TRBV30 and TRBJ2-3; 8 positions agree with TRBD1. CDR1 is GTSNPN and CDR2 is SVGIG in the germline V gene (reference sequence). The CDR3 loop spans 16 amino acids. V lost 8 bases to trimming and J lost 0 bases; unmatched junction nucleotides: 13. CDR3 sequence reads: CARGRPGQASTDTQYF. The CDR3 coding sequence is TGTGCCCGAGGGCGACCGGGACAGGCTAGCACAGATACGCAGTATTTT.

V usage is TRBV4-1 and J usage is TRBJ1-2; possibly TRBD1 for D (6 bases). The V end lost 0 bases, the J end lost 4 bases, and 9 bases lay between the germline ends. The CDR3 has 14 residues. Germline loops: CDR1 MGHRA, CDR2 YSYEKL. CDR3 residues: CASSQEGQIYGYTF. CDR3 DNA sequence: TGCGCCAGCAGCCAAGAAGGACAGATCTATGGCTACACCTTC.

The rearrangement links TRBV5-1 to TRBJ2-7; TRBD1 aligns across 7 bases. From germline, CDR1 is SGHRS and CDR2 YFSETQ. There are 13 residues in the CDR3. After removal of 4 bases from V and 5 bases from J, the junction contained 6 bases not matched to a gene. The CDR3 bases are TGCGCCAGCAGCCCATTGACAGGGAACGAGCAGTACTTC. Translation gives CASSPLTGNEQYF.

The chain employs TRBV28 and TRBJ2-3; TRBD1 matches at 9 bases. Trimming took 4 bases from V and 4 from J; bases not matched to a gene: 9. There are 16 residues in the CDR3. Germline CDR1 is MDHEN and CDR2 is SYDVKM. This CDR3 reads CASSSSPGTGPDTQYF. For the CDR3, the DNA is TGTGCCAGCAGTTCAAGTCCCGGGACAGGGCCAGATACGCAGTATTTT.

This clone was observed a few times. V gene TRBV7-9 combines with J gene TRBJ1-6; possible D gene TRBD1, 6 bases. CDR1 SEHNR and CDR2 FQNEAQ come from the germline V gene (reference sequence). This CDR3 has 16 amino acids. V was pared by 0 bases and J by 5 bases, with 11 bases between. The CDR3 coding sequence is TGTGCCAGCAGCTTAGCCGACACAGGGAATAATTCACCCCTCCACTTT. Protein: CASSLADTGNNSPLHF.

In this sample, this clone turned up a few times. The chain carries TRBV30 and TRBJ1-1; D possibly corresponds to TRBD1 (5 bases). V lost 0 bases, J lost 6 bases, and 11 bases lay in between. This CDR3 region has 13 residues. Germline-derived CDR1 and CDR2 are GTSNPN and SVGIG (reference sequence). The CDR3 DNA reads TGTGCCTGGAGTGTAGGCAGGGCCGCTGAAGCTTTCTTT. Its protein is CAWSVGRAAEAFF.

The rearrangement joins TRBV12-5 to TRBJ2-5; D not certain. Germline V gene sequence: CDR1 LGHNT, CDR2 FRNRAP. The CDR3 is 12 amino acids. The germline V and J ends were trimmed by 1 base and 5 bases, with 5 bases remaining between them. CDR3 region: CASGLARETQYF. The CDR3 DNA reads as TGTGCTAGTGGTTTGGCCAGGGAGACCCAGTACTTC.

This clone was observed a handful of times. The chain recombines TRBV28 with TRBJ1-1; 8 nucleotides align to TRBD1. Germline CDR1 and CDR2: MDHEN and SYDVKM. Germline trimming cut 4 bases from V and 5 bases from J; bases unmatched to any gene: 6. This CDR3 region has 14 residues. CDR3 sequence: CASSSGGEGTEAFF. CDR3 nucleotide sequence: TGTGCCAGCAGTTCAGGGGGCGAGGGAACTGAAGCTTTCTTT.

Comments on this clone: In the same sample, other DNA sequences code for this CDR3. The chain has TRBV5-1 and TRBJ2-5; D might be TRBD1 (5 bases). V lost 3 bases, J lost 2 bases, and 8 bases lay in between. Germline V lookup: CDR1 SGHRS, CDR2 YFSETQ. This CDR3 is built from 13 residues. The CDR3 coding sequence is TGCGCCAGCAGCTATGGACAACAAGAGACCCAGTACTTC. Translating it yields CASSYGQQETQYF.

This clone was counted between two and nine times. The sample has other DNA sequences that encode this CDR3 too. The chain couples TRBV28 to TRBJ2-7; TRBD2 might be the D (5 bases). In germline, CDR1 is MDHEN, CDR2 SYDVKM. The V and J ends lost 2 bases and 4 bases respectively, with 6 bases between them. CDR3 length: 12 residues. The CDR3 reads CASSLGGYEQYF. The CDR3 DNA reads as TGTGCCAGCAGTTTAGGAGGTTACGAGCAGTACTTC. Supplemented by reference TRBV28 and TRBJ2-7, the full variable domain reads DVKVTQSSRYLVKRTGEKVFLECVQDMDHENMFWYRQDPGLGLRLIYFSYDVKMKEKGDIPEGYSVSREKKERFSLILESASTNQTSMYLCASSLGGYEQYFGPGTRLTVT.

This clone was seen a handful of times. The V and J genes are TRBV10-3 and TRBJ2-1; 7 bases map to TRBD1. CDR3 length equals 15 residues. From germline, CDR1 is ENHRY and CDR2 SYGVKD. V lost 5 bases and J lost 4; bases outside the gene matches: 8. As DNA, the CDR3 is TGTGCCATCAGTTCTAGGACAGGTACTTACAATGAGCAGTTCTTC. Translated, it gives CAISSRTGTYNEQFF.

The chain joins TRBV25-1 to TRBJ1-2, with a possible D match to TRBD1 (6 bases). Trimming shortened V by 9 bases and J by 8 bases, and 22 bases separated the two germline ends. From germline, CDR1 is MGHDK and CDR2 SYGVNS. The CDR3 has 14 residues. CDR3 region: CASSTGKGSNGYTF. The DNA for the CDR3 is TGTGCCAGTTCCACAGGGAAGGGGTCTAACGGCTACACCTTC.

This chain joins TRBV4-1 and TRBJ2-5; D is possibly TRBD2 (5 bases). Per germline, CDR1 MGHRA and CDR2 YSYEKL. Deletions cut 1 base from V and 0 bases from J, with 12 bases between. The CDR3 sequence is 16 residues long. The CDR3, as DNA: TGCGCCAGCAGCCAAGTTCTAGCCAGGTACCAAGAGACCCAGTACTTC. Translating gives CASSQVLARYQETQYF.

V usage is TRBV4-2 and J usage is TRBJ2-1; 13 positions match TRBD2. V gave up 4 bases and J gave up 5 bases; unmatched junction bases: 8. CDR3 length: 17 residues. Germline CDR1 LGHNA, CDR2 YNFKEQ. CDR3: CASSPPGLAGRDNEQFF. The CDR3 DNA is TGTGCCAGCAGCCCTCCGGGACTAGCGGGGAGGGACAATGAGCAGTTCTTC.

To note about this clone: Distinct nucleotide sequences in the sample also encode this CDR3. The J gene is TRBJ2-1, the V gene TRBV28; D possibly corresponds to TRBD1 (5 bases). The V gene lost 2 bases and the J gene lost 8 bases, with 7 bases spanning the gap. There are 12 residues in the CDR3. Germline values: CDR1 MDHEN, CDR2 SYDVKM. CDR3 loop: CASSLQGYEQFF. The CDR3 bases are TGTGCCAGCAGTTTACAGGGTTATGAGCAGTTCTTC.

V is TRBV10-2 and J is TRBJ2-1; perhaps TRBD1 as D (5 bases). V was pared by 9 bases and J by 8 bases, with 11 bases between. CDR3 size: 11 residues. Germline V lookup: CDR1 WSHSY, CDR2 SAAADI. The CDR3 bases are TGCGCCAGTAGGGGTTACGATGAGCAGTTCTTC. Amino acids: CASRGYDEQFF.

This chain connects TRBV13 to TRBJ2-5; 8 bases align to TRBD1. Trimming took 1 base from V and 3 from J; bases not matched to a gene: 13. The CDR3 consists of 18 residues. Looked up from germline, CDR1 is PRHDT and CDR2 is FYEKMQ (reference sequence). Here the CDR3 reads CASSLVWDRTEIEETQYF. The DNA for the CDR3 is TGTGCCAGCAGCTTAGTTTGGGACAGGACCGAGATAGAAGAGACCCAGTACTTC.